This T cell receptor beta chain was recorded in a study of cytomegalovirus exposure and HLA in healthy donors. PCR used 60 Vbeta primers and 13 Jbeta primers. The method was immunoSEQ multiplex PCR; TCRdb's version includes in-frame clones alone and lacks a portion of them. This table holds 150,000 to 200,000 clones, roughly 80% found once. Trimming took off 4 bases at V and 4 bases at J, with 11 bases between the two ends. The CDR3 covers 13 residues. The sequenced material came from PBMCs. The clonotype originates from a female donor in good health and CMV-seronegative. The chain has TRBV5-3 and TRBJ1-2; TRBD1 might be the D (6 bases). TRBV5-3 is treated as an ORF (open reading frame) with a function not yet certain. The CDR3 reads CARSRRTAYGYTF. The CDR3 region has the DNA TGTGCCAGAAGCAGACGGACAGCCTATGGCTACACCTTC.